These 25 T cell receptor beta chains came from one sample sequenced in a study of T cell repertoires in cytomegalovirus infection. Each CDR3 protein is one row after TCRdb ran MiXCR on the reads. The sample consists of roughly 500,000 distinct CDR3 sequences, 10% to 12% of them appearing once. The sample was PBMCs. The receptors stem from a human donor in good health (CMV status not recorded). Some clones in this sample may be carry-over from other donors' samples.

In regard to this clonotype: Since a much larger clone is just one base distant, this may be a read error. This chain uses TRBV6-6 with TRBJ1-4; TRBD1 agrees at 7 bases. Germline V lookup: CDR1 MNHNY, CDR2 SVGAGI (reference sequence). This CDR3 spans 16 amino acids. DNA of the CDR3: TGTGCCAGCAGAAGGGACAGATCCTTAACTAATGAAAAACTGTATTTT. Encoded protein: CASRRDRSLTNEKLYF.

This clonotype was observed at least ten times. V usage is TRBV5-1 and J usage is TRBJ2-3; TRBD1 might be the D (6 bases). The CDR3 runs 18 residues. Trimming removed 0 bases at V and 0 bases at J, with 17 bases between. CDR1 is SGHRS and CDR2 is YFSETQ in the germline V gene. CDR3 coding DNA: TGCGCCAGCAGCTTGGCCCCCGGCAGGGGTTACAGCACAGATACGCAGTATTTT. Protein product: CASSLAPGRGYSTDTQYF. Full variable domain (missing parts from reference TRBV5-1 and TRBJ2-3): KAGVTQTPRYLIKTRGQQVTLSCSPISGHRSVSWYQQTPGQGLQFLFEYFSETQRNKGNFPGRFSGRQFSNSRSEMNVSTLELGDSALYLCASSLAPGRGYSTDTQYFGPGTRLTVL.

This clonotype has a count of ten or more. The genes are TRBV7-9 and TRBJ2-1, with 9 nucleotides matching TRBD1. The CDR3 runs 14 residues. Germline assignment: CDR1 SEHNR and CDR2 FQNEAQ (reference sequence). With 4 bases clipped from V and 9 bases from J, the junction kept 7 bases outside the gene matches. The CDR3 DNA reads TGTGCCAGCAGCTACCGGGACAGGGAGGGTGAGCAGTTCTTC. As protein: CASSYRDREGEQFF.

This clonotype was seen at least ten times. J is TRBJ1-6 and V is TRBV12-3 or TRBV12-4; D may be TRBD1 (6 bases). V lost 7 bases and J 6 bases, leaving 7 bases between the germline ends. This CDR3 has 12 residues. The CDR3 DNA sequence: TGTGCCAGCAAACAGGGTAATTCACCCCTCCACTTT. Translating it yields CASKQGNSPLHF.

The chain links TRBV4-2 to TRBJ1-2, with D possibly being TRBD1 (5 bases). V was trimmed by 0 bases and J by 6 bases, leaving 14 bases between them. The CDR3 contains 15 residues. Germline loops: CDR1 LGHNA, CDR2 YNFKEQ. CDR3 bases: TGTGCCAGCAGCCAAGAAATTCCGGGGGGTAATGGCTACACCTTC. Translated, it gives CASSQEIPGGNGYTF.

Many counts were recorded for this clonotype. The chain couples TRBV7-8 to TRBJ2-5; D gene ambiguous. Trimming pared 5 bases from V and 4 bases from J, leaving 17 bases between. The CDR3 is 15 amino acids. Germline V gene sequence: CDR1 SGHVS, CDR2 FQNEAQ. CDR3 amino acids: CASSLQVQPGETQYF. As DNA, the CDR3 is TGTGCCAGCAGCCTCCAGGTTCAGCCAGGAGAGACCCAGTACTTC.

This clonotype occurred a few times. The chain is built from TRBV6-1 and TRBJ1-5; D ambiguous. V lost 1 base, J lost 5 bases, and 9 bases lay in between. CDR1 is MNHNS, CDR2 SASEGT, per germline. The CDR3 runs to 14 residues. The CDR3 nucleotides are TGTGCCAGCAGTGAAGGGACGCTCGATCAGCCCCAGCATTTT. It encodes CASSEGTLDQPQHF.

Regarding this clonotype: One junction end disagrees with the germline gene, perhaps due to a read error. V and J are TRBV7-6 and TRBJ2-7; D perhaps matches TRBD1 (5 bases). The CDR3 runs 12 residues. CDR1 SGHVS and CDR2 FNYEAQ come from the germline V gene. The CDR3 loop reads CASGLGAYEQYF. In nucleotides, the CDR3 is TGTGCCAGCGGCTTAGGGGCCTACGAGCAGTACTTC.

This clonotype was seen at least ten times. This chain connects TRBV19 to TRBJ1-1; D perhaps matches TRBD1 (5 bases). Germline assignment: CDR1 LNHDA and CDR2 SQIVND (reference sequence). There are 14 residues in the CDR3. Trimming removed 3 bases at V and 4 bases at J, with 12 bases between. The CDR3 loop is CASSISRGSTEAFF. The CDR3 coding sequence is TGTGCCAGTAGTATCTCCCGGGGCAGCACTGAAGCTTTCTTT.

This clonotype was seen many times. The V gene is TRBV11-2, the J gene TRBJ1-5; D is undetermined. From germline, CDR1 is SGHAT and CDR2 FQNNGV. V dropped 3 bases and J dropped 7 bases, with 10 bases sitting between them. This CDR3 is 13 amino acids long. CDR3 residues: CASSFGEGQPQHF. Written as DNA, the CDR3 is TGTGCCAGCAGCTTCGGAGAGGGCCAGCCCCAGCATTTT. Supplemented by reference TRBV11-2 and TRBJ1-5, the full variable domain reads EAGVAQSPRYKIIEKRQSVAFWCNPISGHATLYWYQQILGQGPKLLIQFQNNGVVDDSQLPKDRFSAERLKGVDSTLKIQPAKLEDSAVYLCASSFGEGQPQHFGDGTRLSIL.

The genes are TRBV19 and TRBJ2-7; D might be TRBD1 or TRBD2, each matching 5 bases. Trimming cost V 4 bases and J 0 bases, with 13 bases left between them. CDR3 length: 15 amino acids. Germline CDR1 reads LNHDA; CDR2 reads SQIVND (reference sequence). CDR3 nucleotide sequence: TGTGCCAGTAGTACCCCGACAGACTACTCCTACGAGCAGTACTTC. Its protein product is CASSTPTDYSYEQYF.

This clonotype was picked up many times. The gene calls are TRBV20-1 and TRBJ2-2; TRBD2 agrees at 12 bases. CDR3 length: 18 residues. V shed 6 bases and J 2 bases; nucleotides not matched to a gene: 13. Germline values: CDR1 DFQATT, CDR2 SNEGSKA (reference sequence). The CDR3 nucleotides are TGCAGTGCCCGGGGGCTAGCGGGAGGGCCCATAAACACCGGGGAGCTGTTTTTT. This gives the protein CSARGLAGGPINTGELFF.

This clonotype has more than one count but fewer than ten. The rearrangement uses TRBV20-1 and TRBJ1-2; possible D gene TRBD1, 6 bases. Germline V CDR1 and CDR2: DFQATT, SNEGSKA (reference sequence). CDR3 length: 14 amino acids. Trimming cost V 0 bases and J 4 bases, with 12 bases left between them. The CDR3 loop reads CSAREQGTAYGYTF. The CDR3 DNA sequence: TGCAGTGCTAGAGAACAGGGTACGGCCTATGGCTACACCTTC.

The table lists this clonotype with many counts. The V and J genes are TRBV10-3 and TRBJ2-7; 8 nucleotides agree with TRBD2. V lost 4 bases, J lost 4 bases, and 12 bases stayed unmatched. The CDR3 is made up of 16 amino acids. The germline V gene has CDR1 ENHRY and CDR2 SYGVKD. The CDR3 DNA is TGTGCCATCAGTGTACTAGCGGAGGCTGCGGCTTACGAGCAGTACTTC. Translating gives CAISVLAEAAAYEQYF.

This clonotype was found a few times. The J gene is TRBJ2-7, the V gene TRBV23-1; tentative D call: TRBD1 (6 bases). TRBV23-1 is an open reading frame, and its role is uncertain. Deletions cut 8 bases from V and 6 bases from J, with 17 bases between. This CDR3 has 13 amino acids. The CDR3 sequence is CASARLGAVEQYF. The DNA for the CDR3 is TGCGCCAGCGCCCGTTTGGGGGCGGTCGAGCAGTACTTC.

This clonotype was found many times. The chain uses TRBV10-3 and TRBJ1-1; the D gene is possibly TRBD1 (6 bases). The CDR3 sequence is 13 residues long. The ends were cut back, 5 bases at V and 3 bases at J, with 10 bases in the middle. In germline, CDR1 is ENHRY, CDR2 SYGVKD. The CDR3, as DNA: TGTGCCATCAGTACAGGGAGGGACACTGAAGCTTTCTTT. Translation: CAISTGRDTEAFF.

This clonotype was picked up many times. This sequence joins TRBV2 and TRBJ1-2; D possibly corresponds to TRBD1 (6 bases). The CDR3 loop spans 13 amino acids. The germline V gene encodes CDR1 SNHLY and CDR2 FYNNEI. Trimming shortened V by 6 bases and J by 7 bases, and 15 bases separated the two germline ends. The CDR3 sequence: CASRTGPGSGYTF. The DNA of the CDR3 is TGTGCCAGCAGAACAGGGCCGGGATCTGGCTACACCTTC.

The rearrangement links TRBV20-1 to TRBJ2-7; 7 nucleotides align to TRBD2. Germline loops: CDR1 DFQATT, CDR2 SNEGSKA (reference sequence). The CDR3 runs to 12 residues. The CDR3 sequence: CSLCGRSYEQYF. CDR3 in DNA: TGCAGCCTCTGCGGGAGATCCTACGAGCAGTACTTC.

This clonotype was found many times. The V call is TRBV6-1, the J call TRBJ1-4; 8 bases match TRBD1. The V segment lost 3 bases and the J segment 8 bases; nucleotides outside the gene matches: 5. From germline, CDR1 is MNHNS and CDR2 SASEGT. CDR3 size: 14 residues. The CDR3 protein is CASSDSTGEEKLFF. CDR3 nucleotide sequence: TGTGCCAGCAGTGATTCGACAGGGGAAGAAAAACTGTTTTTT.

The chain carries TRBV30 and TRBJ2-7, with TRBD1 matching 7 bases. The length of the CDR3 is 15 residues. Germline lookup yields CDR1 GTSNPN and CDR2 SVGIG (reference sequence). Trimming removed 1 base from V and 3 bases from J; junction bases left unmatched: 9. Here the CDR3 reads CAWSGMTGSYYEQYF. Written as DNA, the CDR3 is TGTGCCTGGAGTGGTATGACAGGGTCCTACTACGAGCAGTACTTC.

This clonotype appeared many times. The chain is built from TRBV7-2 and TRBJ1-2; D call uncertain. The germline V and J ends were trimmed by 2 bases and 8 bases, with 12 bases remaining between them. Germline V gives CDR1 SGHTA, CDR2 FQGNSA. The CDR3 covers 13 residues. The CDR3 bases are TGTGCCAGCAGCTTAAAGGAGGTTGGGGGCTACACCTTC. Translating gives CASSLKEVGGYTF.

Many counts were recorded for this clonotype. This sequence joins TRBV7-2 and TRBJ2-4; possibly TRBD1 for D (6 bases). Germline CDR1 reads SGHTA; CDR2 reads FQGNSA. The CDR3 is made up of 16 amino acids. V lost 4 bases and J lost 2, with 15 bases in between. The CDR3 nucleotides are TGTGCCAGCAGCTCAGTCGAGAGGGGGTCCAAAAACATTCAGTACTTC. Residues: CASSSVERGSKNIQYF.

As for this clonotype: A junction end diverges from the germline sequence, so it may reflect a read error. This chain links TRBV7-8 with TRBJ2-3, with D perhaps TRBD1 or TRBD2 (5 bases each). CDR1 and CDR2 from the germline V gene are SGHVS and FQNEAQ. The CDR3 sequence is 17 residues long. The CDR3 reads CASKFRVGGSTTDKQCF. Here the CDR3 DNA reads TGTGCCAGCAAGTTTCGGGTTGGGGGTTCCACCACAGATAAGCAGTGTTTT. Full variable domain (outside the CDR3, taken from reference TRBV7-8 and TRBJ2-3): GAGVSQSPRYKVAKRGQDVALRCDPISGHVSLFWYQQALGQGPEFLTYFQNEAQLDKSGLPSDRFFAERPEGSVSTLKIQRTQQEDSAVYLCASKFRVGGSTTDKQCFGPGTRLTVL.

This clonotype was observed a few times. The rearrangement uses TRBV5-1 and TRBJ2-1, with TRBD2 matching over 8 bases. The J segment lost 1 base and the V segment lost 4 bases, leaving 10 bases of the junction unmatched. The CDR3 spans 17 residues. CDR1 is SGHRS and CDR2 is YFSETQ in the germline V gene. CDR3 loop: CASSLRFSSGSYNEQFF. The DNA for the CDR3 is TGCGCCAGCAGCCTGAGATTCTCTAGCGGGTCCTACAATGAGCAGTTCTTC. Looking up the rest from reference TRBV5-1 and TRBJ2-1 gives the full variable domain: KAGVTQTPRYLIKTRGQQVTLSCSPISGHRSVSWYQQTPGQGLQFLFEYFSETQRNKGNFPGRFSGRQFSNSRSEMNVSTLELGDSALYLCASSLRFSSGSYNEQFFGPGTRLTVL.

This clonotype showed up many times. The CDR3 bases are TGTGCCAGCAGTGATCCGATACTAGCGGGGGGGGGAGAGACCCAGTACTTC. Protein: CASSDPILAGGGETQYF. This chain connects TRBV6-1 to TRBJ2-5; 13 nucleotides align to TRBD2. Germline-derived CDR1 and CDR2 are MNHNS and SASEGT. V was clipped by 3 bases and J by 4 bases; unmatched bases: 8. This CDR3 has 17 amino acids.